These T cell receptor beta chains were read from a single sample in a study of CD8+ T cells in alopecia areata. The data were produced by immunoSEQ multiplex PCR, yet TCRdb's version contains in-frame clones alone and is incomplete. This table has 150,000 to 200,000 clones, around 54% appearing once. The sample consisted of CD4+ T cells sorted from blood. All receptors come from a human donor in good health. Each CDR3 is given with its conserved first and last residue. The D gene is left open where the match is weak. The size of a clone is reported for some rows only, either as once, few or many, or as a class for expanded clones.

CDR3 DNA,CDR3 protein,D gene,clone size,J gene,V gene
TGTGCCAGCAGCTTAGGTCGAGGGACAATGAACACCGGGGAGCTGTTTTTT,CASSLGRGTMNTGELFF,-,few,TRBJ2-2,TRBV11-2
TGCGCCAGCAGCCAAGATAAGGAGGGGCGTCCTTCCTTGAATACGCAGTATTTT,CASSQDKEGRPSLNTQYF,-,-,TRBJ2-3,TRBV4-1
TGCGCCAGCAGCCAAGAGGGAGTTCAGACCGGGGAGCTGTTTTTT,CASSQEGVQTGELFF,-,-,TRBJ2-2,TRBV4-1
TGTGCCGGGGGGACGGGGCTTAACTATGGCTACACCTTC,CAGGTGLNYGYTF,-,-,TRBJ1-2,TRBV30
TGTGCCAGCAGCTTAGATGGACAGGGCTACACTGAAGCTTTCTTT,CASSLDGQGYTEAFF,TRBD1,-,TRBJ1-1,TRBV13
TGCGCCAGCAGCTTTGCCGGGACGGAGCGGCTCGAGCAGTACTTC,CASSFAGTERLEQYF,-,-,TRBJ2-7,TRBV5-1
TGTGCCAGCAGCTCATCGACCACCCGTACAGATACGCAGTATTTT,CASSSSTTRTDTQYF,-,-,TRBJ2-3,TRBV7-3
TGTGCCAGCAGCGCCGGACCTATCGGTGGAGATACGCAGTATTTT,CASSAGPIGGDTQYF,-,-,TRBJ2-3,TRBV7-9
TGTGCCTGCCAAAACCGGGGACTAAGGGGCTACACCTTC,CACQNRGLRGYTF,-,few,TRBJ1-2,TRBV30
TGCAGCGTTTCGACAGGGGGCGTAACCAAAAACATTCAGTACTTC,CSVSTGGVTKNIQYF,TRBD1,-,TRBJ2-4,TRBV29-1
TGTGCCAGCAGTAACTCCGGCGGGAGAGCCTACAATGAGCAGTTCTTC,CASSNSGGRAYNEQFF,TRBD2,-,TRBJ2-1,TRBV25-1
TGTGCCAGCAGCGTAGACGGTTGGGACGGGAGGACCGGGGAGCTGTTTTTT,CASSVDGWDGRTGELFF,TRBD2,-,TRBJ2-2,TRBV9
TGCAGCGTTGAAACACGCCTTCAAGAGACCCAGTACTTC,CSVETRLQETQYF,-,few,TRBJ2-5,TRBV29-1
TGTGCCAGCAGCTTACGGCGGCAGAGCTCCTACAATGAGCAGTTCTTC,CASSLRRQSSYNEQFF,-,-,TRBJ2-1,TRBV13
TGTGCCACCAGCAGAGGGACTGCTTCCTTCACAGATACGCAGTATTTT,CATSRGTASFTDTQYF,-,-,TRBJ2-3,TRBV15
TGTGCCAGTAGACCAGCGGGAGGGAACACCGGGGAGCTGTTTTTT,CASRPAGGNTGELFF,TRBD2,few,TRBJ2-2,TRBV19
TGTGCCTGGAGTGTACTATCGGGCTATGGCTACACCTTC,CAWSVLSGYGYTF,-,-,TRBJ1-2,TRBV30
TGTGCCAGCAGCTTAGTGAACATGAACTCCTACGAGCAGTACTTC,CASSLVNMNSYEQYF,-,few,TRBJ2-7,TRBV7-2
TGCGCCAGCAGCCAACCCAGTAGGGGCAATCAGCCCCAGCATTTT,CASSQPSRGNQPQHF,-,-,TRBJ1-5,TRBV4-1
TGTGCCAGCACCGGGACTGGGGCCAACGTCCTGACTTTC,CASTGTGANVLTF,-,-,TRBJ2-6,TRBV2
TGTGCCAGCCAAGAGGACAGGAGCTCCTACAATGAGCAGTTCTTC,CASQEDRSSYNEQFF,TRBD1,few,TRBJ2-1,TRBV2
TGCAGCGGGGGACAGGCGTACGAGCAGTACTTC,CSGGQAYEQYF,TRBD1,few,TRBJ2-7,TRBV29-1
TGCGCCAGCAGTCTAATCCTGCCCGGTCAGCACGTCCATGAGCAGTTCTTC,CASSLILPGQHVHEQFF,-,-,TRBJ2-1,TRBV23-1
TGTGCCAGCAGTCGCTTGGGGGCCTCGGAGACCCAGTACTTC,CASSRLGASETQYF,-,-,TRBJ2-5,TRBV7-9
TGTGCCAGCAGCTTACTTCAGGATTTGGGAACTGAAGCTTTCTTT,CASSLLQDLGTEAFF,-,few,TRBJ1-1,TRBV7-6
TGTGCCAGCAGAGCTCCCCGGGACAGGGCCGTCGAGCAGTACTTC,CASRAPRDRAVEQYF,TRBD1,-,TRBJ2-7,TRBV2
TGTGCCAGCGCTGGTTTAGGGGACAGGGGGCTTTCTGGGGCCAACGTCCTGACTTTC,CASAGLGDRGLSGANVLTF,TRBD1,-,TRBJ2-6,TRBV27
TGCAGCGTTGGAGGCAGAACCACAGATACGCAGTATTTT,CSVGGRTTDTQYF,-,-,TRBJ2-3,TRBV29-1
TGTGCCATCAGAGACACTTTAATGAACACTGAAGCTTTCTTT,CAIRDTLMNTEAFF,-,-,TRBJ1-1,TRBV10-3
TGCAGCGTTGTAAAGCGGGAGGTGGCTGAGCAGTTCTTC,CSVVKREVAEQFF,TRBD2,few,TRBJ2-1,TRBV29-1
TGTGCCTGGAAGCGGGGGGCCTATGGCTACACCTTC,CAWKRGAYGYTF,-,-,TRBJ1-2,TRBV30
TGCAGCGCTGCCCCTGCGATAGCGGGAACCTACGAGCAGTACTTC,CSAAPAIAGTYEQYF,TRBD2,-,TRBJ2-7,TRBV29-1
TGTGCCTGGGTAGGACTAGCGGGATACGGTGAGCAGTTCTTC,CAWVGLAGYGEQFF,TRBD2,-,TRBJ2-1,TRBV30
TGTGCCACCAGCAGATCGCTAGCGGGCCGATACAATGAGCAGTTCTTC,CATSRSLAGRYNEQFF,TRBD2,-,TRBJ2-1,TRBV15
TGTGCCAGCAGTTACATGGCTAGCGGGAGTTATGATGAGCAGTTCTTC,CASSYMASGSYDEQFF,TRBD2,-,TRBJ2-1,TRBV6-6
TGTGCCAGCAGTCTAGGGAATTGGGAACCCTACGAGCAGTACTTC,CASSLGNWEPYEQYF,-,-,TRBJ2-7,TRBV2
TGTGCCAGCAGTTTGTCAGGGAACCAGCCCCAGCATTTT,CASSLSGNQPQHF,-,-,TRBJ1-5,TRBV28
TGTGCCAGCAGCCTTATGGGGGCGGGTACTGAAGCTTTCTTT,CASSLMGAGTEAFF,-,-,TRBJ1-1,TRBV7-9
TGTGCCAGCAGTGAAGGAACGGCTTATGGCTACACCTTC,CASSEGTAYGYTF,-,-,TRBJ1-2,TRBV25-1
TGCAGCGTTGGTCGCACTAGCGGAGCCATCAAGTCCTACAATGAGCAGTTCTTC,CSVGRTSGAIKSYNEQFF,TRBD2,few,TRBJ2-1,TRBV29-1
TGCAGTGCTAGGGGGCCCGGGGAGCTGTTTTTT,CSARGPGELFF,-,-,TRBJ2-2,TRBV20-1
TGTGCCAGCAGTAGACGGACTGACACTGAAGCTTTCTTT,CASSRRTDTEAFF,-,many,TRBJ1-1,TRBV7-2
TGCAGCGTCACAGGGATGAACACTGAAGCTTTCTTT,CSVTGMNTEAFF,-,once,TRBJ1-1,TRBV29-1
TGTGCCAGCAGCCGGACCTCCTTGGGTGAGCAGTTCTTC,CASSRTSLGEQFF,-,once,TRBJ2-1,TRBV7-9
TGCGCCAGCAGCCAAGAAACGGTTGTAGGATCTGGAAACACCATATATTTT,CASSQETVVGSGNTIYF,-,-,TRBJ1-3,TRBV4-1
TGTGCCAGCAGTTACTCGATGGGGACCATGAACACTGAAGCTTTCTTT,CASSYSMGTMNTEAFF,-,-,TRBJ1-1,TRBV6-5
TGTGCCAGCAGTTTATCAGGGGGGAACAATCAGCCCCAGCATTTT,CASSLSGGNNQPQHF,-,once,TRBJ1-5,TRBV27
TGTGCCAGCAGTTTATCAGCCCGGGGAGGGAGCACAGATACGCAGTATTTT,CASSLSARGGSTDTQYF,TRBD2,-,TRBJ2-3,TRBV27
TGTGCCAGCAGCGTAGCCCTAACGGACACCATATATTTT,CASSVALTDTIYF,-,few,TRBJ1-3,TRBV9
TGTGCCTGGAGTCGGGACAGGCCCTATGGCTACACCTTC,CAWSRDRPYGYTF,TRBD1,-,TRBJ1-2,TRBV30
TGTGCCTGGGCCACCGGACTAGCGGGCTCCTACGAGCAGTACTTC,CAWATGLAGSYEQYF,TRBD2,few,TRBJ2-7,TRBV30
TGTGCCAGCAGTCCCCTCGACCAGCCCGATACGCAGTATTTT,CASSPLDQPDTQYF,-,-,TRBJ2-3,TRBV6-5
TGTGCCAGCAGCTATGGACTAGCGGGCTACGAGCAGTACTTC,CASSYGLAGYEQYF,TRBD2,-,TRBJ2-7,TRBV7-6
TGTGCCAGCAGCTCGCCGGGACAGCGTTACAATGAGCAGTTCTTC,CASSSPGQRYNEQFF,TRBD1,-,TRBJ2-1,TRBV7-2
TGTGCCAGCAGCTCGGGAGTTGGTAGGAATGAGCAGTTCTTC,CASSSGVGRNEQFF,-,-,TRBJ2-1,TRBV5-6
TGTGCCAGCAGCGTAGAGTTACAGGGAATGAACGAGCAGTACTTC,CASSVELQGMNEQYF,-,-,TRBJ2-7,TRBV9
TGCAGCGTCACCGCCGGGACATCCGTCGAAAAACTGTTTTTT,CSVTAGTSVEKLFF,-,-,TRBJ1-4,TRBV29-1
TGCGCCAGCAGCTTGCGGGCTAGCGGGAGTAAGGAGACCCAGTACTTC,CASSLRASGSKETQYF,TRBD2,-,TRBJ2-5,TRBV5-1
TGTGCCAGCAGCTTGGGTTCGACAGGGGATCGAACAGATACGCAGTATTTT,CASSLGSTGDRTDTQYF,TRBD1,-,TRBJ2-3,TRBV11-2
TGTGCCAGTAGTATTTGGCAGGGGTCGGGCAATCAGCCCCAGCATTTT,CASSIWQGSGNQPQHF,-,-,TRBJ1-5,TRBV19